The entry below gives a single T cell receptor beta chain sequence along with its context. What it recognizes is unknown. The J segment lost 0 bases and the V segment lost 4 bases, leaving 6 bases of the junction unmatched. CDR1 and CDR2 (germline): SGHKS, YYEKEE (reference sequence). The CDR3 totals 17 residues. This specimen belongs to a study of cytotoxic CD8 clonotypes in ibrutinib-treated CLL. Broader study findings: Among the clonotypes, public ones were uncommon and contracted or held stable on treatment.

Clones were read by immunoSEQ multiplex PCR, and TCRdb kept only the in-frame ones, dropping some. The table has some 350,000 clones, over 60% seen once. The source of this sequence is a human donor with chronic lymphocytic leukemia. The V call is TRBV5-5, the J call TRBJ2-3; 12 nucleotides line up with TRBD2. The sequences come from PBMCs, collected after 36 months of ibrutinib treatment. CDR3 coding DNA: TGTGCCAGCAGCCTGGGACTAGCGGGTTCTAGCACAGATACGCAGTATTTT. Encoded protein: CASSLGLAGSSTDTQYF.